The 10 T cell receptor beta chains below were found in one sample sequenced in a study of OX40 agonist ivuxolimab in advanced cancers. Method: immunoSEQ multiplex PCR; TCRdb's copy keeps in-frame clones and lacks some. This sample yields over 75,000 clones, of which less than 95% are seen a single time; 1.5% to 2% belongs to the top ten. Sequenced here: CD4+ or CD8+ T cells sorted from blood, sampled in a trial of the OX40 agonist ivuxolimab. Receptors originate from an adult with an advanced solid tumor such as melanoma, head and neck, liver or kidney cancer.

This clone is medium-sized (0.01 to 0.1%). CDR3 sequence (DNA): TGCGCCAGCAGCCGGACAGGTTACGAGAATGGCTACACCTTC. Amino acid sequence: CASSRTGYENGYTF. J is TRBJ1-2 and V is TRBV4-1; 7 bases map to TRBD1. V gave up 4 bases and J gave up 6 bases; unmatched junction bases: 8. In germline, CDR1 is MGHRA, CDR2 YSYEKL. The CDR3 loop spans 14 amino acids.

Only one count was recorded for this clone. This sequence joins TRBV5-1 and TRBJ2-1; 7 nucleotides align to TRBD1. This CDR3 region has 16 residues. CDR1 and CDR2 from the germline V gene are SGHRS and YFSETQ. Trimming removed 0 bases from V and 1 base from J; junction bases left unmatched: 4. CDR3 sequence: CASSLATGQSYNEQFF. The CDR3 nucleotides are TGCGCCAGCAGCTTGGCGACAGGGCAGTCCTACAATGAGCAGTTCTTC.

The gene calls are TRBV28 and TRBJ2-3; 10 bases match TRBD2. Germline CDR1 reads MDHEN; CDR2 reads SYDVKM. This CDR3 spans 15 amino acids. J lost 7 bases, V lost 9 bases, and 13 bases had no gene match. As DNA, the CDR3 is TGTGCCAGTTCCCCGGCTAGCGGGAGTATGAATACGCAGTATTTT. Amino acids: CASSPASGSMNTQYF.

This clone was counted only a few times. This chain links TRBV11-2 with TRBJ2-5; D is possibly TRBD2 (6 bases). This CDR3 spans 15 amino acids. Germline loops: CDR1 SGHAT, CDR2 FQNNGV. The ends were cut back, 5 bases at V and 5 bases at J, with 18 bases in the middle. In nucleotides, the CDR3 is TGTGCCAGCAGCCCAACTAGCAGACCCTGGGAGACCCAGTACTTC. This gives the protein CASSPTSRPWETQYF.

The gene calls are TRBV6-1 and TRBJ1-2; TRBD1 is a possible D gene (5 bases). CDR1 and CDR2 (germline): MNHNS, SASEGT. V was shortened by 0 bases and J by 8 bases, with 16 bases between the two germline ends. This CDR3 spans 15 amino acids. CDR3 loop: CASSEAGGDLGGYTF. The CDR3 DNA follows: TGTGCCAGCAGTGAAGCGGGGGGGGACTTGGGAGGCTACACCTTC.

The CDR3 DNA follows: TGTGCCAGCAGTGAGACGGCTAGCGGAACCAATGAGCAGTTCTTC. Amino acid sequence: CASSETASGTNEQFF. The V call is TRBV25-1, the J call TRBJ2-1, with 7 bases fitting TRBD2. Trimming removed 3 bases from V and 6 bases from J; junction bases left unmatched: 8. The CDR3 loop spans 15 amino acids. The germline CDR1 and CDR2 sequences are MGHDK and SYGVNS.

The V gene is TRBV28, the J gene TRBJ1-5; unclear D gene. The CDR3 runs to 12 residues. Germline V gene sequence: CDR1 MDHEN, CDR2 SYDVKM. Trimming removed 7 bases at V and 4 bases at J, with 8 bases between. The CDR3 bases are TGTGCCAGCAAAGCAGGTAATCAGCCCCAGCATTTT. This gives the protein CASKAGNQPQHF.

This sequence joins TRBV4-1 and TRBJ2-2, with TRBD2 identical over 7 bases. The CDR3 covers 17 residues. Per the germline V gene, CDR1 is MGHRA and CDR2 is YSYEKL. The junction had 12 bases not matched to a gene; V was cut back by 3 bases and J by 5 bases. CDR3 in DNA: TGCGCCAGCAGCCAGGTTTTCGCGGGAGTAAGAACCGGGGAGCTGTTTTTT. This gives the protein CASSQVFAGVRTGELFF.

V is TRBV11-2 and J is TRBJ2-7, with 7 bases identical to TRBD1. This CDR3 has 14 amino acids. Trimming at V came to 8 bases and at J to 0 bases, leaving 7 bases not matched to a gene. The germline V gene has CDR1 SGHAT and CDR2 FQNNGV. CDR3 bases: TGTGCCAGCGGTCCCGGGACAGCCTCCTACGAGCAGTACTTC. Translating gives CASGPGTASYEQYF.

The CDR3 DNA reads TGTGCCAGCAGCTTAGGGCAGTCCATGAACACTGAAGCTTTCTTT. Its protein product is CASSLGQSMNTEAFF. The chain employs TRBV7-2 and TRBJ1-1; D not certain. The germline gives CDR1 SGHTA, CDR2 FQGNSA. The CDR3 has 15 residues. Between the trimmed V and J ends, which lost 1 base and 0 bases, there was a span of 9 bases.